The entry below describes one T cell receptor (beta chain). Its specificity is unknown. The sample is drawn from a study of beta chain features in type 1 diabetes. Study-wide findings and caveats: Researchers report that Type 1 diabetes patients had moderately but significantly shorter TCRB CDR3s across all four CD4+ subsets.

This CDR3 region has 16 residues. V gave up 3 bases and J gave up 5 bases; unmatched junction bases: 10. The V gene's germline CDR1 is SGDLS and CDR2 YYNGEE. Sequencing targeted expressed TCRB transcripts, as all isolated RNA had been reverse transcribed. Clones were read by immunoSEQ multiplex PCR, and TCRdb kept only the in-frame ones, dropping some. The table has 400,000 to 550,000 clones, approximately 10% seen once. This clonotype originated in a young woman in good health. The J gene is TRBJ2-7, the V gene TRBV9; 11 nucleotides line up with TRBD1. Specimen: naive CD4+ T cells from blood. CDR3 sequence reads: CASSARTGGGFDEQYF. Written as DNA, the CDR3 is TGTGCCAGCAGCGCCCGGACAGGGGGCGGCTTTGACGAGCAGTACTTC.